This T cell receptor beta chain was recovered during a study of post-analysis software for immune sequencing data. Study context: Some patients lacked subtype; others had relapsing-remitting, secondary progressive or progressive-relapsing disease.

Concerning this clonotype itself: Its specificity is not known.

Study outcomes and limitations: Multiple sclerosis patients had significantly lower normalized Chao1 diversity than controls. Batch-matched samples strongly co-clustered by F measure. Elevated frequency relative to controls characterized about 5 TRBV segments in patients, TRBV5-6, TRBV5-1 and TRBV20-1 among them.

Included in the TCR beta cDNA libraries were unique molecular identifiers. Approximately 450,000 cDNA molecules were recovered from an input of about 0.9 to 11 million T cells. Each CDR3 protein is one row after TCRdb ran MiXCR on the PCR reads. The sample holds more than 500,000 distinct CDR3 sequences, less than 40% seen once. Germline values: CDR1 MGHDK, CDR2 SYGVNS. Trimming removed 3 bases at V and 5 bases at J, with 13 bases between. CDR3 size: 14 residues. The sequence was collected from a girl aged 2 to 17 with multiple sclerosis. The sequencing input was blood. V gene TRBV25-1 combines with J gene TRBJ1-2; D remains ambiguous. DNA for the CDR3: TGTGCCAGCAGTGATCCTCATTCCCGGTATGGCTACACCTTC. Its translation is CASSDPHSRYGYTF.